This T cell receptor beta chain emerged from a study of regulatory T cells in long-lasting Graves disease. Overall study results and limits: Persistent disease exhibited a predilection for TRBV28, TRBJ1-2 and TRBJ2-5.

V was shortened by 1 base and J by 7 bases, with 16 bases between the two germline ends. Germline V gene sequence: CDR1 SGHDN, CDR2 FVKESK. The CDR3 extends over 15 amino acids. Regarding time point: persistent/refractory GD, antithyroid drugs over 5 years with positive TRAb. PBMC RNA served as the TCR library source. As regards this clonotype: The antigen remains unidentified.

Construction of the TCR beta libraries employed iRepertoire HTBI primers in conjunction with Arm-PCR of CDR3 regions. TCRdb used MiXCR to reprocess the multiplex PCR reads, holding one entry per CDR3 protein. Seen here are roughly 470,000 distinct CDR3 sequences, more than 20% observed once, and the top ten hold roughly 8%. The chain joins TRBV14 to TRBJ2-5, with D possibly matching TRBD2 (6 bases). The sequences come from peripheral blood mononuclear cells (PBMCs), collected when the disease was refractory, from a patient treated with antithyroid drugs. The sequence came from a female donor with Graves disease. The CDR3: CASSQVATSSATQYF. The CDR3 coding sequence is TGTGCCAGCAGCCAAGTGGCTACTAGCTCGGCGACCCAGTACTTC.